These T cell receptor beta chains were read from a single sample in a study of blood T cell repertoires in COVID-19. Libraries were prepared by immunoSEQ multiplex PCR; TCRdb keeps only in-frame clonotypes and omits some of them. The table has 200,000 to 250,000 clones, 86% seen once. The specimen was PBMCs or T cells enriched from blood (not recorded which). These receptors came from a woman in her forties or fifties who had recovered from COVID-19. Both conserved end residues are part of each CDR3. The order of the fields is clone size, V gene, CDR3 protein. Clone sizes are given selectively: once, few, many, or a class where the clone is expanded.

. TRBV30 CAWSFGPYGYTF
. TRBV6-5 CASRDNGETQYF
. TRBV18 CASSGRQDEKLFF
. TRBV10-2 CASSRQGSESPLHF
. TRBV5-5 CASSFSSGNTEAFF
. TRBV11-2 CASSLDQRYGYTF
. TRBV15 CTPSGHFPYDYGYTF
. TRBV3-1/TRBV3-2 CASSQDAGDYGYTF
. TRBV11-3 CASSSMTGSYEQYF
few TRBV10-1 CASSDQGGAGELFF
. TRBV5-4 CASSLGTGGMNTQYF
once TRBV5-1 CASSSGTGTRAEQYF
. TRBV19 CASSTGQGAGEKLFF
. TRBV28 CASRSGTGVYEQYF
. TRBV3-1/TRBV3-2 CASSHDSAGAGGYTF
once TRBV18 CASPSGTSNTGELFF
. TRBV7-2 CASSLMTGGDSTDTQYF
. TRBV2 CASSADSRQAVLRF
. TRBV4-1 CASSQTRQGDSPLHF
once TRBV4-3 CASSQMSGGNTDTQYF
. TRBV28 CASRPTGLNYEQYF
once TRBV11-3 CASSRGFGAGVADTQYF
. TRBV3-1/TRBV3-2 CASSQVTGRSGANVLTF
. TRBV19 CASSIGGGQLAEQYF
. TRBV27 CASSLTGGEQYF
. TRBV19 CASSMLQGRNEQFF
. TRBV11-3 CASSLTGNAEAFF
. TRBV14 CASSQTSGRVEQYF
few TRBV28 CASSSGVNYGYTF
. TRBV14 CASSQVTGISFYTF
few TRBV27 CASSLGAGSYNEQFF
. TRBV6-1 CASSETSREQYF
. TRBV7-2 CATSLNRQGTYGYTF
. TRBV28 CASRGGGTRSGTQYF
. TRBV5-1 CASSGGTTDTQYF
once TRBV9 CASSVGAAGVAGSPLHF
. TRBV19 CASSKTAGMFGYTF
few TRBV10-2 CASSDQGTNTEAFF
few TRBV25-1 CASSEFDRPGGGYTF
. TRBV7-3 CASSSNTGFTDTQYF
. TRBV24-1 CATSREGSYNEQFF
. TRBV6-5 CASSNRGRNQPQHF
once TRBV7-8 CASSPTDSGTEAFF
few TRBV19 CASRGAGTAATSNTEAFF
. TRBV10-1 CASSELAGAPGETQYF
. TRBV10-1 CASSAGNTIYF